The 10 T cell receptor beta chains below come from one sample, sequenced in a study of beta chain features in type 1 diabetes. Expressed TCRB transcripts were sequenced, since all the RNA that had been isolated was reverse transcribed. The table came from immunoSEQ multiplex PCR; TCRdb's copy has only in-frame clones and leaves some out. Among roughly 300,000 clones listed, 7.5% to 9% were seen once. The sample taken for sequencing was central memory CD4+ T cells from blood. Source of these receptors: a woman younger than 35 in good health.

This clone appeared many times. The rearrangement links TRBV14 to TRBJ2-1; 11 nucleotides agree with TRBD2. The CDR3 extends over 15 amino acids. The V and J ends lost 1 base and 6 bases, in that order; junction bases with no gene match: 2. CDR1 is SGHDN and CDR2 is FVKESK in the germline V gene. CDR3 coding DNA: TGTGCCAGCAGCCAAGCGGGACTAGCGGCCAATGAGCAGTTCTTC. This encodes CASSQAGLAANEQFF.

This clone was detected a few times. Here the CDR3 DNA reads TGTGCCAGCAGTTTAACCCCCCGGACTAGCGGGCTGTTCTACGAGCAGTACTTC. Translation: CASSLTPRTSGLFYEQYF. The chain links TRBV28 to TRBJ2-7, with 11 bases that match TRBD2. This CDR3 is 18 amino acids long. The V segment lost 2 bases and the J segment 3 bases; nucleotides outside the gene matches: 12. Germline CDR1 and CDR2: MDHEN and SYDVKM.

The genes are TRBV6-1 and TRBJ2-5, with 8 bases aligning to TRBD1. Germline lookup yields CDR1 MNHNS and CDR2 SASEGT. With V trimmed by 8 bases and J by 13 bases, 15 bases remained unmatched. The CDR3 covers 13 residues. In DNA, the CDR3 is TGTGCCAGCGGGCAGGGGGCGAGCGGCCCGAGGTACTTC. Protein sequence: CASGQGASGPRYF.

This clone showed up just a few times. Distinct nucleotide sequences in the sample also encode this CDR3. This chain uses TRBV28 with TRBJ2-6; D not resolved. Germline values: CDR1 MDHEN, CDR2 SYDVKM. Trimming shortened V by 3 bases and J by 0 bases, and 9 bases separated the two germline ends. The CDR3 extends over 16 amino acids. The CDR3 region is CASSLGRFSGANVLTF. For the CDR3, the DNA is TGTGCCAGCAGTTTGGGCAGGTTCTCTGGGGCCAACGTCCTGACTTTC.

The chain joins TRBV27 to TRBJ1-2; 7 nucleotides line up with TRBD1. The germline V gene has CDR1 MNHEY and CDR2 SMNVEV (reference sequence). This CDR3 comprises 13 residues. V lost 6 bases and J lost 5; bases outside the gene matches: 6. In DNA, the CDR3 is TGTGCCAGCAGAGGGACAGCGAGGTATGGCTACACCTTC. Its protein product is CASRGTARYGYTF.

The chain links TRBV4-1 to TRBJ1-4; 7 bases agree with TRBD1. Germline values: CDR1 MGHRA, CDR2 YSYEKL. The CDR3 is made up of 17 amino acids. The V and J ends lost 1 base and 8 bases, in that order; junction bases with no gene match: 13. This chain's CDR3 is CASSQGGRNRGGEKLFF. The CDR3 DNA follows: TGCGCCAGCAGCCAAGGCGGACGGAACAGGGGTGGAGAAAAACTGTTTTTT.

The rearrangement uses TRBV4-3 and TRBJ2-3; 9 nucleotides line up with TRBD1. Germline V gene sequence: CDR1 LGHNA, CDR2 YSLEER. CDR3 size: 16 residues. Trimming took 1 base from V and 5 from J; bases not matched to a gene: 7. In DNA form, the CDR3 reads TGCGCCAGCAGCCAAGCGACGGGACAGGGAGGAGATACGCAGTATTTT. Protein sequence: CASSQATGQGGDTQYF.

V usage is TRBV28 and J usage is TRBJ2-5; D perhaps matches TRBD2 (5 bases). This CDR3 is built from 15 residues. V was pared by 9 bases and J by 3 bases, with 20 bases between. The germline gives CDR1 MDHEN, CDR2 SYDVKM. This CDR3 is CASMRLLDGKETQYF. CDR3 DNA: TGTGCCAGTATGAGACTGTTGGACGGGAAAGAGACCCAGTACTTC.

The chain is built from TRBV6-1 and TRBJ2-7; D possibly corresponds to TRBD2 (6 bases). CDR3 size: 14 residues. V was clipped by 7 bases and J by 0 bases, with 13 bases between them. Germline CDR1 is MNHNS and CDR2 is SASEGT. The DNA for the CDR3 is TGTGCCAGCAATGGGGCGGGGTACTCCTACGAGCAGTACTTC. It yields the protein CASNGAGYSYEQYF.

About this clone itself: This may stem from a read error, because a much larger clone lies one nucleotide away. The sample carries other DNA sequences with the same CDR3. The V and J genes are TRBV7-9 and TRBJ2-7; D not certain. V was shortened by 5 bases and J by 3 bases, with 2 bases between the two germline ends. The germline V gene has CDR1 SEHNR and CDR2 FQNEAQ (reference sequence). The CDR3 extends over 10 amino acids. In DNA form, the CDR3 reads TGTGCCAGCAGCGGCTACGAGCAGTACTTC. This gives the protein CASSGYEQYF.